A selection of T cell receptor beta chains follows, all from one sample in a study of T cells in localized non-small cell lung cancer. Assay used: immunoSEQ multiplex PCR; TCRdb lists only in-frame clones, some missing. This table holds about 13,000 clones, over 65% found once. The sample here was peripheral blood, taken before any cancer treatment. The source of these receptors is an older male donor with stage I squamous cell lung carcinoma. Each CDR3 is given with its conserved first and last residue. A D gene is named only where the DNA matches it firmly. Some rows have no size entry. The others give once, few or many, or a class for an expanded clone.

v_call	d_call	j_call	clone_size	cdr3_nt	cdr3_aa
TRBV6-1	TRBD1	TRBJ1-5	.	TGTGCCAGCAGAGTCGACAGGGGGGAACAGCCCCAGCATTTT	CASRVDRGEQPQHF
TRBV6-6	TRBD2	TRBJ2-5	few	TGTGCCAGCAGTCAGGGACTAGCGGGAGCTCAGACCCAGTACTTC	CASSQGLAGAQTQYF
TRBV12-5	.	TRBJ1-1	.	TGTGCTAGTGGTTCCGGACAGACCGTGAACACTGAAGCTTTCTTT	CASGSGQTVNTEAFF
TRBV6-5	.	TRBJ1-1	.	TGTGCCAGCAGTTACTCGGCTATGGAGGGGCGAACTGAAGCTTTCTTT	CASSYSAMEGRTEAFF
TRBV30	.	TRBJ1-6	.	TGTGCCTGGAGTATGGGGGTTACCCTCCACTTT	CAWSMGVTLHF
TRBV19	.	TRBJ2-2	.	TGTGCCAGTACCATCATGGGGGGACAGAGCTTCACCGGGGAGCTGTTTTTT	CASTIMGGQSFTGELFF
TRBV5-1	TRBD1	TRBJ2-2	medium-sized	TGCGCCAGCAGCTTGGCCCTGACAGGGCGGAACACCGGGGAGCTGTTTTTT	CASSLALTGRNTGELFF
TRBV7-8	.	TRBJ2-7	.	TGTGCCAGCAGCTTAATGGTGACCAAAAGGGAGCAGTACTTC	CASSLMVTKREQYF
TRBV4-2	TRBD2	TRBJ2-2	.	TGTGCCAGCAGCCAAGATCGGGTAGCGGGAGTAGGCACCGGGGAGCTGTTTTTT	CASSQDRVAGVGTGELFF
TRBV5-1	TRBD1	TRBJ2-7	.	TGCGCCAGCAGCGGCAGGGGGCGCGGTTACGAGCAGTACTTC	CASSGRGRGYEQYF
TRBV7-7	.	TRBJ2-5	.	TGTGCCAGCAGCTTAGACAGGCAAGAGACCCAGTACTTC	CASSLDRQETQYF
TRBV5-1	.	TRBJ1-5	.	TGCGCCAGCAGCACGGGGAGCAATCAGCCCCAGCATTTT	CASSTGSNQPQHF
TRBV4-2	TRBD1	TRBJ2-7	.	TGTGCCAGCAGCCTTATTGCGGGGACAGGGGATGTCTACGAGCAGTACTTC	CASSLIAGTGDVYEQYF
TRBV10-3	TRBD2	TRBJ2-5	.	TGTGCCACCGGGGAGCGGGAGGGCCTATGGGAGACCCAGTACTTC	CATGEREGLWETQYF
TRBV6-1	.	TRBJ2-7	.	TGTGCCAGCAGTGTGGTCAGGGCTTACGAGCAGTACTTC	CASSVVRAYEQYF
TRBV29-1	.	TRBJ2-1	.	TGCAGCGTTGAAGGGTATACTTCAGTTGAGCAGTTCTTC	CSVEGYTSVEQFF
TRBV5-4	TRBD2	TRBJ2-5	.	TGTGCCAGCAGCTTACTAGCGGGAGGGGAGACCCAGTACTTC	CASSLLAGGETQYF
TRBV29-1	.	TRBJ1-2	.	TGCAGCGTTGCAAGAGGGGAGGTTGGCTATGGCTACACCTTC	CSVARGEVGYGYTF
TRBV4-1	.	TRBJ1-4	.	TGCGCCAGCAGCCAACCCTATGAAAAACTGTTTTTT	CASSQPYEKLFF
TRBV18	.	TRBJ1-2	.	TGTGCCAGCTCCCCCGGGATTGGGTTCCGGGATGGCTACACCTTC	CASSPGIGFRDGYTF
TRBV19	.	TRBJ2-1	.	TGTGCCAGTAGTATGGGGCAGGGGAGCTACAATGAGCAGTTCTTC	CASSMGQGSYNEQFF